This T cell receptor (beta chain) was identified in a study of blood T cell repertoires in COVID-19. Some clones are missing from TCRdb's copy, which holds only in-frame ones; the method was immunoSEQ multiplex PCR. Of some 50,000 clones in the sample, roughly nine tenths were seen once. Trimming took off 2 bases at V and 6 bases at J, with 11 bases between the two ends. Germline V CDR1 and CDR2: SGHAT, FQNNGV. This CDR3 region has 13 residues. This clone was seen once. This clonotype was sampled from a man aged 55 to 70 with acute or convalescent COVID-19. What was sequenced was peripheral blood. The chain couples TRBV11-2 to TRBJ2-7; weak D call: TRBD1 (5 bases). The CDR3 DNA reads as TGTGCCAGCAGCTTAAGGGTAGGGGTCGAGCAGTACTTC. It yields the protein CASSLRVGVEQYF.